This T cell receptor (beta chain) was captured in a study of T cells expressing NK-cell markers. In the study overall: Seven donors tested HCMV-seropositive and one tested seronegative among the eight sequenced.

Study outcomes and limitations: The leading position in the CD3+CD56-NKG2C+ fraction of several donors also went to these clonotypes.

The germline CDR1 and CDR2 sequences are DFQATT and SNEGSKA (reference sequence). The CDR3 is 13 residues long. The TCR beta cDNA came from 5'RACE template switching with UMIs. TCRdb reprocessed the 5' RACE reads and keeps a single row for each CDR3 protein, giving no DNA. Here the sample table reports about 260,000 distinct CDR3 sequences. Regarding this clonotype: Antigen specificity is unknown.

The origin of this receptor is a young man in good health. The V call is TRBV20-1, the J call TRBJ2-7. Specimen: blood T cells: a sorted CD56 or NKG2C T cell subset, CD4+ or CD8+ T cells, or bulk PBMC T cells (not recorded which). The CDR3 reads CSAGDGGRYEQYF.